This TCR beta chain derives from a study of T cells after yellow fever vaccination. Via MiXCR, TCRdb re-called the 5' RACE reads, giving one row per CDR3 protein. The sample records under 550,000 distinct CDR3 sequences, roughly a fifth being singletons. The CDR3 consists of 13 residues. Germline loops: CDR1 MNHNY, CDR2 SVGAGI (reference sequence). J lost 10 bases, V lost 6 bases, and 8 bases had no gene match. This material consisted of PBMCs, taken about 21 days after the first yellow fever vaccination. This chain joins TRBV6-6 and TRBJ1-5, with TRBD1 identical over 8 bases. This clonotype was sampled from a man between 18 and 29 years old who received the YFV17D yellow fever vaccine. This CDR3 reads CASSWDRFFPQHF. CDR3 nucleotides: TGTGCCAGCAGCTGGGACAGGTTTTTTCCCCAGCATTTT.